Below, one T cell receptor beta chain is given with its context. The entry originates in a study of control samples from healthy donors and cancer patients. Some clones are missing from TCRdb's copy, which holds only in-frame ones; the method was immunoSEQ multiplex PCR. This sample lists 150,000 to 200,000 clones; its ten largest clones have around 2%. This TCR came from a woman between 25 and 40 years old in good health. Sequenced: blood.

The CDR3 loop reads CASSTGQGSEIIQYF. CDR3 nucleotide sequence: TGTGCCAGTAGTACGGGACAGGGATCTGAGATCATTCAGTACTTC. The chain couples TRBV19 to TRBJ2-4, with 9 bases aligning to TRBD1. Looked up from germline, CDR1 is LNHDA and CDR2 is SQIVND (reference sequence). The V segment lost 4 bases and the J segment 9 bases; nucleotides outside the gene matches: 10. There are 15 residues in the CDR3. The whole variable domain, remainder taken from reference TRBV19 and TRBJ2-4, is DGGITQSPKYLFRKEGQNVTLSCEQNLNHDAMYWYRQDPGQGLRLIYYSQIVNDFQKGDIAEGYSVSREKKESFPLTVTSAQKNPTAFYLCASSTGQGSEIIQYFGAGTRLSVL.